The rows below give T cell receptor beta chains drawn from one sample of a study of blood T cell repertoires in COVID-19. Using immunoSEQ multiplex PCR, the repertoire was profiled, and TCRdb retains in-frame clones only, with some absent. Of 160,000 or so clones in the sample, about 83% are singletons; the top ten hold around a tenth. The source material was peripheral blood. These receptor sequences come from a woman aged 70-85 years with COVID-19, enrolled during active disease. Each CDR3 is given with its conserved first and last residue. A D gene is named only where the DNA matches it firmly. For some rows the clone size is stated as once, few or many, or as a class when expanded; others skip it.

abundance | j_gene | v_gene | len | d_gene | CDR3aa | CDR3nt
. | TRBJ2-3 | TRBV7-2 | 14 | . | CASSSLLGGDTQYF | TGTGCCAGCAGCTCCCTCCTAGGCGGGGATACGCAGTATTTT
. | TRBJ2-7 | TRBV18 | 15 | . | CASSPSVRLSYEQYF | TGTGCCAGCTCACCCAGCGTCCGTCTCTCCTACGAGCAGTACTTC
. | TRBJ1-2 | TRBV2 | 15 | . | CASSDSGPLGYGYTF | TGTGCCAGCAGTGATTCAGGCCCACTGGGCTATGGCTACACCTTC
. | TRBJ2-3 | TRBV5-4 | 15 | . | CASSLGTTGTDTQYF | TGTGCCAGCAGCTTGGGGACTACCGGTACAGATACGCAGTATTTT
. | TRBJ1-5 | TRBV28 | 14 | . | CASSPTVSNQPQHF | TGTGCCAGCAGCCCGACAGTTAGCAATCAGCCCCAGCATTTT
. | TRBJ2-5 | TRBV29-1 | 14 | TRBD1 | CSVAPTGSQETQYF | TGCAGCGTTGCCCCGACAGGGTCCCAAGAGACCCAGTACTTC
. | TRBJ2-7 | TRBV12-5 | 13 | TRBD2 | CASGRAGSYEQYF | TGTGCTAGTGGACGAGCGGGGTCCTACGAGCAGTACTTC
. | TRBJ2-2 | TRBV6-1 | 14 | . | CASSEVRDTGELFF | TGTGCCAGCAGTGAAGTCCGGGACACCGGGGAGCTGTTTTTT
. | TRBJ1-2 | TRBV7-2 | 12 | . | CASSSRVYGYTF | TGTGCCAGCAGCTCCAGGGTATACGGCTACACCTTC
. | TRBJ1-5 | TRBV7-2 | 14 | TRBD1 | CASSPDRGLQPQHF | TGTGCCAGCAGCCCGGACAGGGGCCTTCAGCCCCAGCATTTT
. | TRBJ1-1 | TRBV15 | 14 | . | CATRRTGWEGEAFF | TGTGCCACCAGAAGAACAGGGTGGGAGGGTGAAGCTTTCTTT
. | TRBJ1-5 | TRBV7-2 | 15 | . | CASSSRAGSNQPQHF | TGTGCCAGCAGCTCAAGGGCGGGGAGCAATCAGCCCCAGCATTTT
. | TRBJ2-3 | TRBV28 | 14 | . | CASRGAGPTDTQYF | TGTGCCAGCAGGGGCGCGGGTCCCACAGATACGCAGTATTTT
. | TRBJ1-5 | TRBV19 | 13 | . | CASRQTGVPPQHF | TGTGCCAGTAGACAAACAGGCGTACCGCCCCAGCATTTT
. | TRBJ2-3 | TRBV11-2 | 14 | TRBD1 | CASSPDRGRDTQYF | TGTGCCAGCAGCCCGGACAGGGGTCGGGATACGCAGTATTTT
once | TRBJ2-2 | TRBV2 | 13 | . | CASTWDYTGELFF | TGTGCCAGCACCTGGGACTACACCGGGGAGCTGTTTTTT
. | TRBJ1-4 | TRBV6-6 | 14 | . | CASSYGRTDEKLFF | TGTGCCAGCAGTTACGGCAGGACAGATGAAAAACTGTTTTTT
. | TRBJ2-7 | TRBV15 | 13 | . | CATSRDRGSFRYF | TGTGCCACCAGCAGAGATCGGGGGTCCTTTCGGTACTTC
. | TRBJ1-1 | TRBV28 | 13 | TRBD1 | CASSPPDRGRAFF | TGTGCCAGCAGTCCACCCGACAGGGGAAGGGCTTTCTTT
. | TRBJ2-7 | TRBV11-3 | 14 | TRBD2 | CASSPDGGNYEQYF | TGTGCCAGCAGCCCAGACGGGGGGAACTACGAGCAGTACTTC
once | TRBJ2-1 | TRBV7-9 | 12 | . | CASSLGGREQFF | TGTGCCAGCAGCTTAGGCGGAAGGGAGCAGTTCTTC
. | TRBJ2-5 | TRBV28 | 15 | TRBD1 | CASSLAGGLQETQYF | TGTGCCAGCAGTTTGGCAGGGGGCCTCCAAGAGACCCAGTACTTC
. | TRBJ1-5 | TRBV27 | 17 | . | CASSLPPRGNSNQPQHF | TGTGCCAGCAGTCTCCCCCCGCGGGGGAATAGCAATCAGCCCCAGCATTTT
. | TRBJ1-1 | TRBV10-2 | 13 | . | CASSGQMYTEAFF | TGCGCCAGCAGTGGACAGATGTACACTGAAGCTTTCTTT
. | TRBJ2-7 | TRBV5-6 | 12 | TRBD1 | CASSRDRYEQYF | TGTGCCAGCAGCAGGGACAGGTACGAGCAGTACTTC
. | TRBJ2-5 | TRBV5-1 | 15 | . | CASSLVGGQVETQYF | TGCGCCAGCAGCTTGGTGGGGGGTCAGGTGGAGACCCAGTACTTC
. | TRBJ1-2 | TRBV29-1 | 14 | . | CSVDRRGEDYGYTF | TGCAGCGTTGACCGGCGGGGAGAGGACTATGGCTACACCTTC
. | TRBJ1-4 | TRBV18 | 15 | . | CASSQTAEINEKLFF | TGTGCCAGCTCTCAAACGGCGGAGATCAATGAAAAACTGTTTTTT
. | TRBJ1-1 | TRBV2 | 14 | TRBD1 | CASSPIRQGTEAFF | TGTGCCAGCAGCCCAATCCGACAGGGGACTGAAGCTTTCTTT
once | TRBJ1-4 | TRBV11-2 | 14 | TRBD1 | CASSSSTGREKLFF | TGTGCCAGCAGCTCCTCGACAGGGAGGGAAAAACTGTTTTTT
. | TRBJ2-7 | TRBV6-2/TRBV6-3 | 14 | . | CASSWGLGPYEQYF | TGTGCCAGCAGTTGGGGCCTTGGCCCCTACGAGCAGTACTTC
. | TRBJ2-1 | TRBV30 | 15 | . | CAWSFTGGFYNEQFF | TGTGCCTGGAGTTTTACTGGCGGGTTCTACAATGAGCAGTTCTTC
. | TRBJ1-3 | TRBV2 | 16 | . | CASSVTTGLSGNTIYF | TGTGCCAGCAGCGTCACGACAGGTCTCTCTGGAAACACCATATATTTT
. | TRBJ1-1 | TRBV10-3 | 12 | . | CAINEGETEAFF | TGTGCCATCAACGAGGGTGAAACTGAAGCTTTCTTT
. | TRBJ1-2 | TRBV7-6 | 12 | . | CASSRRGEGYTF | TGTGCCAGCAGTAGGAGGGGTGAGGGCTACACCTTC
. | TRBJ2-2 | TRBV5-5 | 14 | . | CASSRGSRTGELFF | TGTGCCAGCAGCCGGGGGAGTCGAACCGGGGAGCTGTTTTTT
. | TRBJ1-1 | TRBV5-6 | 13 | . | CASSFGVGTEAFF | TGTGCCAGCAGCTTCGGGGTGGGCACTGAAGCTTTCTTT
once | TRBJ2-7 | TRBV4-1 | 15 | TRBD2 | CASSVTGGLSYEQYF | TGCGCCAGCAGCGTGACGGGGGGACTCTCCTACGAGCAGTACTTC
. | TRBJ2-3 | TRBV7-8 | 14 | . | CASSLRSAVDTQYF | TGTGCCAGCAGCTTACGCAGCGCGGTTGATACGCAGTATTTT
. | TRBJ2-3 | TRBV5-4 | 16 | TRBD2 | CASRRGGPGYVDTQYF | TGTGCCAGCAGACGGGGGGGCCCGGGGTATGTAGATACGCAGTATTTT
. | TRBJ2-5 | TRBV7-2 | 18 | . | CASSSTAGTRRPQETQYF | TGTGCCAGCAGCTCGACCGCCGGGACAAGGCGTCCCCAAGAGACCCAGTACTTC
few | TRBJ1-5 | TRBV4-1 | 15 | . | CASSQGFGSNQPQHF | TGCGCCAGCAGCCAAGGTTTCGGTAGCAATCAGCCCCAGCATTTT
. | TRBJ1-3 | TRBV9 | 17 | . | CASTTGQGRLTGNTIYF | TGTGCCAGCACCACAGGGCAGGGAAGGTTGACTGGAAACACCATATATTTT
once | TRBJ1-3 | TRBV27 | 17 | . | CASSLSMEWSSGNTIYF | TGTGCCAGCAGTTTATCGATGGAGTGGAGCTCTGGAAACACCATATATTTT
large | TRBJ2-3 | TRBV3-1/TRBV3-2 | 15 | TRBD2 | CASSQGLADTDTQYF | TGTGCCAGCAGCCAAGGGCTAGCGGACACAGATACGCAGTATTTT
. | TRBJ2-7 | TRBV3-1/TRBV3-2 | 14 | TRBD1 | CASSRLTGDYEQYF | TGTGCCAGCAGCCGCCTCACAGGGGACTACGAGCAGTACTTC
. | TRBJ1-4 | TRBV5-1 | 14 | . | CASSSNTGFEKLFF | TGCGCCAGCAGCTCGAATACAGGGTTTGAAAAACTGTTTTTT
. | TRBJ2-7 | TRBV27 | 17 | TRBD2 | CASSPPGLAGRSYEQYF | TGTGCCAGCAGTCCCCCAGGACTAGCGGGGAGATCCTACGAGCAGTACTTC